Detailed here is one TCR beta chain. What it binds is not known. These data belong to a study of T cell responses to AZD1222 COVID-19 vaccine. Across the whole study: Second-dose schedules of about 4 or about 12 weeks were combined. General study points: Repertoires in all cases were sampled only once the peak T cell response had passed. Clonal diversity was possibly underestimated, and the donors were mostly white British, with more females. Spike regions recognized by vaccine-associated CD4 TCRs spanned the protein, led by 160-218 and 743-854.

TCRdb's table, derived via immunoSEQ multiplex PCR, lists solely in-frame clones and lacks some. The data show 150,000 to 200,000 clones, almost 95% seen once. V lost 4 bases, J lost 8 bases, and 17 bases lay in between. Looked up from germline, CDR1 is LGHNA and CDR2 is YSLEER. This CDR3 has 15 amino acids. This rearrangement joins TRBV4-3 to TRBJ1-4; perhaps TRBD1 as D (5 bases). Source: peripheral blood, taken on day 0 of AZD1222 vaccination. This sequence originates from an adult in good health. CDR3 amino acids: CASSPEQGRNEKLFF. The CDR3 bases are TGCGCCAGCAGCCCGGAGCAGGGAAGGAACGAAAAACTGTTTTTT.